This passage covers 32 T cell receptor beta chains from one sample sequenced in a study of OX40 agonist ivuxolimab in advanced cancers. Assay: immunoSEQ multiplex PCR; the TCRdb copy retains only in-frame clones and omits some. Here the sample spans 70,000 to 85,000 clones, roughly 80% being singletons. The sequenced sample was CD4+ or CD8+ T cells sorted from blood, obtained in a trial of the OX40 agonist ivuxolimab. Receptor source: an adult with an advanced solid tumor such as melanoma, head and neck, liver or kidney cancer.

V is TRBV28 and J is TRBJ1-3; D remains ambiguous. Germline CDR1 reads MDHEN; CDR2 reads SYDVKM. Trimming took off 5 bases at V and 4 bases at J, with 12 bases between the two ends. The CDR3 runs to 14 residues. In DNA, the CDR3 is TGTGCCAGCAGTATGACTTCTCGCGGAAACACCATATATTTT. Translating it yields CASSMTSRGNTIYF. Full variable domain (rest looked up from reference TRBV28 and TRBJ1-3): DVKVTQSSRYLVKRTGEKVFLECVQDMDHENMFWYRQDPGLGLRLIYFSYDVKMKEKGDIPEGYSVSREKKERFSLILESASTNQTSMYLCASSMTSRGNTIYFGEGSWLTVV.

V is TRBV7-2 and J is TRBJ2-7; 10 bases match TRBD2. The CDR3 runs to 15 residues. Germline V gives CDR1 SGHTA, CDR2 FQGNSA. V lost 1 base to trimming and J lost 7 bases; unmatched junction nucleotides: 7. Here the CDR3 DNA reads TGTGCCAGCAGCTTAGTGGGACTAGCGTTTGGTGAGCAGTACTTC. It is translated as CASSLVGLAFGEQYF.

This clone was seen more than once but under ten times. The V gene is TRBV6-6, the J gene TRBJ2-1, with a weak D call TRBD2 (7 bases). CDR3 length: 15 amino acids. V was trimmed by 7 bases and J by 0 bases, leaving 13 bases between them. The germline V gene encodes CDR1 MNHNY and CDR2 SVGAGI (reference sequence). In nucleotides, the CDR3 is TGTGCCAGCACCCCGGGGGGCAGCTCCTACAATGAGCAGTTCTTC. Amino acid sequence: CASTPGGSSYNEQFF.

The V and J genes are TRBV4-2 and TRBJ1-6; tentatively, D is TRBD1 (5 bases). The CDR3 runs 15 residues. V lost 7 bases and J 2 bases, leaving 12 bases between the germline ends. The germline gives CDR1 LGHNA, CDR2 YNFKEQ. The CDR3 spells CASTREGPYNSPLHF. DNA for the CDR3: TGTGCCAGCACCCGTGAGGGGCCCTATAATTCACCCCTCCACTTT.

The genes are TRBV7-3 and TRBJ2-1; perhaps TRBD2 as D (6 bases). Germline loops: CDR1 SGHTA, CDR2 FQGTGA. The CDR3 runs to 13 residues. V was shortened by 5 bases and J by 8 bases, with 13 bases between the two germline ends. CDR3 sequence reads: CASSPHGRHEQFF. The CDR3 DNA reads TGTGCCAGCAGCCCCCACGGGAGACATGAGCAGTTCTTC.

The rearrangement links TRBV10-3 to TRBJ1-2; the D gene is possibly TRBD1 (6 bases). This CDR3 is built from 13 residues. The V and J ends lost 5 bases and 1 base respectively, with 8 bases between them. Germline CDR1 and CDR2: ENHRY and SYGVKD. This chain's CDR3 is CAISLDSNYGYTF. The CDR3, as DNA: TGTGCCATCAGTTTGGACAGTAACTATGGCTACACCTTC.

The chain couples TRBV27 to TRBJ2-2, with 7 bases identical to TRBD1. Germline CDR1 reads MNHEY; CDR2 reads SMNVEV (reference sequence). The CDR3 is made up of 13 amino acids. V was pared by 2 bases and J by 6 bases, with 0 bases of the junction left unmatched. The CDR3 loop is CASSLTGAGELFF. The CDR3 coding sequence is TGTGCCAGCAGTTTAACAGGGGCCGGGGAGCTGTTTTTT.

The CDR3 loop reads CASSLVGLANEQFF. The CDR3 DNA is TGTGCCAGCAGCTTAGTAGGACTAGCTAATGAGCAGTTCTTC. The chain couples TRBV11-2 to TRBJ2-1; 8 bases are shared with TRBD2. Looked up from germline, CDR1 is SGHAT and CDR2 is FQNNGV. This CDR3 is built from 14 residues. Germline trimming cut 1 base from V and 7 bases from J; bases unmatched to any gene: 3.

This chain joins TRBV5-8 and TRBJ1-2; 9 nucleotides line up with TRBD1. Germline assignment: CDR1 SGHTS and CDR2 YDEGEE. J gave up 5 bases and V 4 bases, and 3 bases lay outside the gene matches. The CDR3 has 13 amino acids. CDR3 in DNA: TGTGCCAGCAGCGCAGGGACAGGGTATGGCTACACCTTC. Its protein is CASSAGTGYGYTF.

The chain is built from TRBV7-3 and TRBJ2-3; perhaps D is TRBD1 or TRBD2 (5 bases each). V lost 5 bases, J lost 6 bases, and 9 bases lay in between. The germline V gene has CDR1 SGHTA and CDR2 FQGTGA. The CDR3 is 12 residues long. This CDR3 reads CASSGREDTQYF. In DNA form, the CDR3 reads TGTGCCAGCAGCGGCAGGGAGGATACGCAGTATTTT.

The rearrangement links TRBV19 to TRBJ2-5, with D possibly being TRBD1 (6 bases). The germline gives CDR1 LNHDA, CDR2 SQIVND (reference sequence). V dropped 6 bases and J dropped 0 bases, with 14 bases sitting between them. This CDR3 has 15 amino acids. In DNA form, the CDR3 reads TGTGCCAGTAGCCGAGGGGGTACATACCAAGAGACCCAGTACTTC. It translates to CASSRGGTYQETQYF.

This clone was seen only a few times. The chain recombines TRBV4-3 with TRBJ1-3, with D possibly being TRBD1 (5 bases). The CDR3 extends over 20 amino acids. The V end was cut by 0 bases, the J end by 0 bases, with 21 bases between. CDR1 is LGHNA and CDR2 is YSLEER in the germline V gene. CDR3 region: CASSQESLGVEGYSGNTIYF. The CDR3 nucleotides are TGCGCCAGCAGCCAAGAATCTTTGGGGGTCGAGGGTTACTCTGGAAACACCATATATTTT.

The CDR3 region is CASVFNRISYGYTF. CDR3 nucleotide sequence: TGTGCATCGGTTTTCAATCGGATAAGCTATGGCTACACCTTC. The V gene is TRBV28, the J gene TRBJ1-2, with no clear D. Germline loops: CDR1 MDHEN, CDR2 SYDVKM. The CDR3 is 14 amino acids.

This clone was observed a single time. This chain joins TRBV2 and TRBJ2-7, with D perhaps TRBD1 or TRBD2 (6 bases each). This CDR3 has 13 amino acids. Per the germline V gene, CDR1 is SNHLY and CDR2 is FYNNEI. V was shortened by 11 bases and J by 3 bases, with 17 bases between the two germline ends. This CDR3 is CAVDGGPDYEQYV. The CDR3 bases are TGTGCCGTAGATGGGGGGCCCGACTACGAGCAGTACGTC.

The V and J genes are TRBV10-3 and TRBJ1-1; tentatively, D is TRBD1 (5 bases). The V gene lost 5 bases and the J gene lost 4 bases, with 26 bases spanning the gap. CDR1 and CDR2 from the germline V gene are ENHRY and SYGVKD. This CDR3 spans 18 amino acids. CDR3 coding DNA: TGTGCCATCAGTCCCGCGCGGGGCAGGGAGGATACGGGCACTGAAGCTTTCTTT. Amino acids: CAISPARGREDTGTEAFF.

The chain carries TRBV25-1 and TRBJ1-4, with unresolved D. Deletions cut 6 bases from V and 0 bases from J, with 5 bases between. This CDR3 region has 13 residues. The germline V gene encodes CDR1 MGHDK and CDR2 SYGVNS. CDR3: CASRASTNEKLFF. Here the CDR3 DNA reads TGTGCCAGCAGGGCTTCAACTAATGAAAAACTGTTTTTT.

The chain joins TRBV11-2 to TRBJ2-3, with 13 bases that match TRBD2. The CDR3 is made up of 18 amino acids. Germline loops: CDR1 SGHAT, CDR2 FQNNGV. V lost 3 bases to trimming and J lost 6 bases; unmatched junction nucleotides: 12. The CDR3 protein is CASSFTQTSGGPLDTQYF. As DNA, the CDR3 is TGTGCCAGCAGCTTCACCCAGACTAGCGGGGGGCCATTGGATACGCAGTATTTT.

This clone was seen a single time. V and J are TRBV4-2 and TRBJ1-2, with D possibly TRBD1 on 6 matching bases. V dropped 0 bases and J dropped 8 bases, with 25 bases sitting between them. The CDR3 is 18 residues long. Germline values: CDR1 LGHNA, CDR2 YNFKEQ. DNA for the CDR3: TGTGCCAGCAGCCAAGACCAGGGGCGTAGTGGTTTCGTAAAGGGCTACACCTTC. Protein: CASSQDQGRSGFVKGYTF.

The chain has TRBV5-1 and TRBJ1-2; perhaps TRBD1 as D (6 bases). This CDR3 is 13 amino acids long. Germline assignment: CDR1 SGHRS and CDR2 YFSETQ. Trimming cost V 4 bases and J 5 bases, with 12 bases left between them. CDR3 amino acids: CASSPGQNYGYTF. In nucleotides, the CDR3 is TGCGCCAGCAGCCCCGGACAGAATTATGGCTACACCTTC.

V usage is TRBV25-1 and J usage is TRBJ1-2; D unclear. From germline, CDR1 is MGHDK and CDR2 SYGVNS. Trimming left V 3 bases short and J 8 bases short, with 10 bases between. The CDR3 covers 12 residues. The DNA of the CDR3 is TGTGCCAGCAGTGACAGTTTGGGGGGCTACACCTTC. Translation: CASSDSLGGYTF.

The chain couples TRBV12-5 to TRBJ2-3, with unresolved D. From germline, CDR1 is LGHNT and CDR2 FRNRAP. With 3 bases removed from V and 6 bases from J, the gap between germline ends came to 10 bases. The CDR3 loop spans 13 amino acids. CDR3 nucleotides: TGTGCTAGTGGTTTACCGGCCCAGGATACGCAGTATTTT. Translating gives CASGLPAQDTQYF.

This clone has more than one count but fewer than ten. J is TRBJ1-4 and V is TRBV19, with D unresolved. The germline V gene encodes CDR1 LNHDA and CDR2 SQIVND (reference sequence). V lost 1 base and J lost 0, with 6 bases in between. The CDR3 has 15 residues. CDR3 coding DNA: TGTGCCAGTAGTATAGGCGGCGCAACTAATGAAAAACTGTTTTTT. Protein product: CASSIGGATNEKLFF.

The gene calls are TRBV4-1 and TRBJ2-7, with a tentative D call TRBD1 (5 bases). The CDR3 covers 14 residues. The germline CDR1 and CDR2 sequences are MGHRA and YSYEKL. The V gene lost 2 bases and the J gene lost 7 bases, with 15 bases spanning the gap. The CDR3 region has the DNA TGCGCCAGCAGCCAAAGAAAGGGGATGGTGGAGCAGTACTTC. As protein: CASSQRKGMVEQYF.

The CDR3 nucleotides read TGTGCCAGCAGTCCGGACTTAGCAGTCGGTACGCAGTATTTT. Its translation: CASSPDLAVGTQYF. This chain connects TRBV25-1 to TRBJ2-3; D is possibly TRBD2 (5 bases). Trimming took off 5 bases at V and 8 bases at J, with 17 bases between the two ends. CDR1 and CDR2 from the germline V gene are MGHDK and SYGVNS. CDR3 size: 14 residues.

The V and J genes are TRBV28 and TRBJ1-2; 9 nucleotides line up with TRBD1. Looked up from germline, CDR1 is MDHEN and CDR2 is SYDVKM. The CDR3 consists of 14 residues. V was pared by 6 bases and J by 7 bases, with 9 bases of the junction left unmatched. CDR3 DNA: TGTGCCAGCAGCCAGGGACAGGGTCTTGGTGGCTACACCTTC. Protein: CASSQGQGLGGYTF.

The V gene is TRBV27, the J gene TRBJ2-3; 7 nucleotides agree with TRBD2. The germline gives CDR1 MNHEY, CDR2 SMNVEV (reference sequence). This CDR3 contains 12 residues. After removal of 1 base from V and 9 bases from J, the junction contained 1 base not matched to a gene. The CDR3 reads CASSLWGGTQYF. DNA for the CDR3: TGTGCCAGCAGTTTATGGGGGGGGACGCAGTATTTT.

The genes are TRBV28 and TRBJ1-5; 11 bases are shared with TRBD1. Per germline, CDR1 MDHEN and CDR2 SYDVKM. The CDR3 is 15 residues long. V lost 5 bases and J lost 6; bases outside the gene matches: 6. This CDR3 reads CASSNPDRGPQPQHF. The CDR3 coding sequence is TGTGCCAGCAGTAACCCGGACAGGGGGCCTCAGCCCCAGCATTTT. Full variable domain (missing parts from reference TRBV28 and TRBJ1-5): DVKVTQSSRYLVKRTGEKVFLECVQDMDHENMFWYRQDPGLGLRLIYFSYDVKMKEKGDIPEGYSVSREKKERFSLILESASTNQTSMYLCASSNPDRGPQPQHFGDGTRLSIL.

The V call is TRBV7-8, the J call TRBJ1-5; possible D gene TRBD1, 5 bases. V was pared by 5 bases and J by 0 bases, with 11 bases between. Looked up from germline, CDR1 is SGHVS and CDR2 is FQNEAQ. The CDR3 covers 15 residues. In DNA, the CDR3 is TGTGCCAGCAGCCAAGGGACGGATAGCAATCAGCCCCAGCATTTT. This codes for CASSQGTDSNQPQHF.

This chain links TRBV5-6 with TRBJ1-6, with D hard to call. The CDR3 has 13 amino acids. The V end was cut by 4 bases, the J end by 8 bases, with 10 bases between. Germline V CDR1 and CDR2: SGHDT, YYEEEE. This CDR3 is CASSQDRDSPLHF. The CDR3 nucleotides read TGTGCCAGCAGCCAGGACCGCGATTCACCCCTCCACTTT.

The gene calls are TRBV5-4 and TRBJ1-3; D uncertain. The CDR3 length is 14 residues. The ends were cut back, 0 bases at V and 8 bases at J, with 12 bases in the middle. CDR1 and CDR2 (germline): SGHNT, YYREEE (reference sequence). CDR3 nucleotides: TGTGCCAGCAGCTTGGATCTGATTCAGGACACCATATATTTT. It encodes CASSLDLIQDTIYF.

CDR3 nucleotide sequence: TGTGCCAGCAGTCTGACAGGAGTCGACGAGCAGTACGTC. It yields the protein CASSLTGVDEQYV. The rearrangement uses TRBV6-6 and TRBJ2-7, with a tentative D call TRBD1 (6 bases). The length of the CDR3 is 13 residues. The germline V gene has CDR1 MNHNY and CDR2 SVGAGI (reference sequence). V lost 5 bases and J lost 5, with 13 bases in between.

V is TRBV6-5 and J is TRBJ1-6; no firm D call. This CDR3 spans 15 amino acids. V lost 6 bases to trimming and J lost 7 bases, with 16 bases between them. Germline V gene data show CDR1 as MNHEY and CDR2 as SVGAGI. The CDR3 DNA reads TGTGCCAGCAGAACCGAACACGGAGGGAATTCACCCCTCCACTTT. This codes for CASRTEHGGNSPLHF.